This TCR beta chain was identified during a study of shared clonotypes between healthy human individuals. The CDR3 contains 14 residues. Deletions cut 3 bases from V and 3 bases from J, with 12 bases between. The germline gives CDR1 MGHRA, CDR2 YSYEKL. TCRdb's copy holds only in-frame clones and misses some; the assay was immunoSEQ multiplex PCR. The profile shows roughly 2 million clones, over 85% of them singletons. Naive CD8 cells comprised CD45RO-negative, CCR7-positively selected cells, excluding terminally differentiated effector memory CD45RA+ cells. The sequence derives from a young man in good health. The V gene is TRBV4-1, the J gene TRBJ2-7; D not resolved. Sequencing input: naive CD8+ T cells sorted from blood. CDR3 sequence: CASSQEIPIYEQYF. CDR3 in DNA: TGCGCCAGCAGCCAGGAAATACCCATCTACGAGCAGTACTTC.